Each of the 20 T cell receptor beta chains below was sequenced from the same sample in a study of OX40 agonist ivuxolimab in advanced cancers. The table came from immunoSEQ multiplex PCR; TCRdb's copy has only in-frame clones and leaves some out. The sample includes some 70,000 clones, more than 70% of them seen just once. Specimen: CD4+ or CD8+ T cells sorted from blood, collected in a trial of the OX40 agonist ivuxolimab. These receptors were taken from an adult with an advanced solid tumor such as melanoma, head and neck, liver or kidney cancer.

The genes are TRBV11-2 and TRBJ1-2; 7 nucleotides match TRBD1. The CDR3 has 14 residues. CDR1 SGHAT and CDR2 FQNNGV come from the germline V gene. The V and J ends lost 6 bases and 4 bases, in that order; junction bases with no gene match: 8. CDR3 nucleotide sequence: TGTGCCAGCAGTTCCGGGACAGTCCTCTATGGCTACACCTTC. Translated: CASSSGTVLYGYTF.

The DNA of the CDR3 is TGTGCCAGCAGCTCCTTCCGGACAACTTTCCCTAACGAGCAGTACTTC. Amino acids: CASSSFRTTFPNEQYF. V and J are TRBV11-2 and TRBJ2-7, with a weak D call TRBD1 (5 bases). The CDR3 sequence is 16 residues long. CDR1 and CDR2 from the germline V gene are SGHAT and FQNNGV. Trimming left V 4 bases short and J 5 bases short, with 21 bases between.

The chain has TRBV18 and TRBJ2-5; 10 positions agree with TRBD1. The CDR3 is 13 residues long. CDR1 and CDR2 (germline): KGHSH, LQKENI. Trimming removed 8 bases from V and 1 base from J; junction bases left unmatched: 1. The CDR3: CASGQGVQETQYF. The CDR3 DNA is TGTGCCAGCGGACAGGGGGTCCAAGAGACCCAGTACTTC.

This chain uses TRBV18 with TRBJ2-7, with D uncertain. CDR3 length equals 13 residues. V lost 5 bases and J 1 base, leaving 9 bases between the germline ends. The V gene's germline CDR1 is KGHSH and CDR2 LQKENI. The CDR3 is CASSYMGSYEQYF. As DNA, the CDR3 is TGTGCCAGCTCATACATGGGGTCCTACGAGCAGTACTTC.

V is TRBV30 and J is TRBJ2-7; D not resolved. The V gene lost 5 bases and the J gene lost 2 bases, with 19 bases spanning the gap. The CDR3 is 15 residues long. The germline V gene has CDR1 GTSNPN and CDR2 SVGIG (reference sequence). Written as DNA, the CDR3 is TGTGCCTGGCGAACCGGGCCCCGAGGTACCTACGAGCAGTACTTC. It yields the protein CAWRTGPRGTYEQYF.

This sequence joins TRBV14 and TRBJ1-1; D ambiguous. Germline V lookup: CDR1 SGHDN, CDR2 FVKESK. The CDR3 length is 19 residues. Trimming pared 4 bases from V and 1 base from J, leaving 25 bases between. The CDR3 DNA follows: TGTGCCAGCAGCCTCCTCAACGGTTGGGCCCCGATGGGGAACACTGAAGCTTTCTTT. Its translation is CASSLLNGWAPMGNTEAFF.

The CDR3 bases are TGTGCCAGCCTCGTCGACAGGATGAACACTGAAGCTTTCTTT. As protein: CASLVDRMNTEAFF. This sequence joins TRBV6-5 and TRBJ1-1; maybe TRBD1 (6 bases). Germline loops: CDR1 MNHEY, CDR2 SVGAGI. The CDR3 extends over 14 amino acids. The V end was cut by 8 bases, the J end by 0 bases, with 13 bases between.

The chain links TRBV7-2 to TRBJ1-1; D is undetermined. The CDR3 sequence is 13 residues long. The germline gives CDR1 SGHTA, CDR2 FQGNSA. V lost 6 bases and J lost 5, with 13 bases in between. The CDR3 loop is CASRPPAGTEAFF. CDR3 nucleotides: TGTGCCAGCAGACCTCCTGCGGGGACTGAAGCTTTCTTT.

The J gene is TRBJ1-5, the V gene TRBV7-9; 7 nucleotides align to TRBD1. CDR1 SEHNR and CDR2 FQNEAQ come from the germline V gene (reference sequence). The CDR3 length is 14 residues. V dropped 6 bases and J dropped 7; count of bases not matched to a gene: 9. For the CDR3, the DNA is TGTGCCAGCAGTTCCGACAGGGATGGACAGCCCCAGCATTTT. Its translation is CASSSDRDGQPQHF. Together with reference TRBV7-9 and TRBJ1-5, the CDR3 gives the full variable domain: DTGVSQNPRHKITKRGQNVTFRCDPISEHNRLYWYRQTLGQGPEFLTYFQNEAQLEKSRLLSDRFSAERPKGSFSTLEIQRTEQGDSAMYLCASSSDRDGQPQHFGDGTRLSIL.

This chain connects TRBV6-5 to TRBJ2-1; D uncertain. Germline loops: CDR1 MNHEY, CDR2 SVGAGI. This CDR3 comprises 14 residues. V dropped 0 bases and J dropped 8 bases, with 11 bases sitting between them. The CDR3, as DNA: TGTGCCAGCAGTTACTCGCCCCACTGGGATGAGCAGTTCTTC. It yields the protein CASSYSPHWDEQFF.

This chain's CDR3 is CASTGTENEKLFF. CDR3 in DNA: TGTGCCAGTACCGGGACAGAGAATGAAAAACTGTTTTTT. V gene TRBV18 combines with J gene TRBJ1-4; 7 bases align to TRBD1. Trimming took 9 bases from V and 5 from J; bases not matched to a gene: 6. The length of the CDR3 is 13 residues. Germline loops: CDR1 KGHSH, CDR2 LQKENI.

This clone is a singleton in its sample. This chain links TRBV5-6 with TRBJ1-3; D not certain. Trimming took off 4 bases at V and 0 bases at J, with 14 bases between the two ends. This CDR3 contains 16 residues. Germline-derived CDR1 and CDR2 are SGHDT and YYEEEE. CDR3 sequence reads: CASSPALTTSGNTIYF. CDR3 DNA: TGTGCCAGCAGCCCGGCCCTAACCACCTCTGGAAACACCATATATTTT.

The V and J genes are TRBV19 and TRBJ2-7; 7 bases are shared with TRBD1. V lost 5 bases, J lost 2 bases, and 12 bases stayed unmatched. The germline CDR1 and CDR2 sequences are LNHDA and SQIVND (reference sequence). The CDR3 runs 16 residues. The CDR3 region is CASSAQGVRGTYEQYF. The CDR3 nucleotides are TGTGCCAGTAGTGCCCAGGGGGTAAGGGGGACCTACGAGCAGTACTTC.

V gene TRBV25-1 combines with J gene TRBJ2-5; no reliable D call. Trimming removed 4 bases at V and 5 bases at J, with 17 bases between. There are 15 residues in the CDR3. Germline lookup yields CDR1 MGHDK and CDR2 SYGVNS. The CDR3 nucleotides are TGTGCCAGCAGTGGACTTGACTTCCCCGTGGAGACCCAGTACTTC. Protein: CASSGLDFPVETQYF.

The chain links TRBV4-3 to TRBJ2-3; 7 bases line up with TRBD1. Looked up from germline, CDR1 is LGHNA and CDR2 is YSLEER. Germline trimming cut 4 bases from V and 6 bases from J; bases unmatched to any gene: 10. The CDR3 has 15 residues. CDR3 protein: CASSPSRGWEDTQYF. Here the CDR3 DNA reads TGCGCCAGCAGCCCGAGCAGGGGGTGGGAGGATACGCAGTATTTT.

This rearrangement joins TRBV27 to TRBJ1-3; D gene ambiguous. V was shortened by 2 bases and J by 0 bases, with 11 bases between the two germline ends. The CDR3 is 16 residues long. Germline CDR1 reads MNHEY; CDR2 reads SMNVEV (reference sequence). The CDR3 coding sequence is TGTGCCAGCAGTTTAGAAGGGCCCCGCTCTGGAAACACCATATATTTT. Its protein is CASSLEGPRSGNTIYF.

V and J are TRBV27 and TRBJ1-5, with 9 bases fitting TRBD1. With 2 bases clipped from V and 4 bases from J, the junction kept 12 bases outside the gene matches. There are 18 residues in the CDR3. CDR1 is MNHEY and CDR2 is SMNVEV in the germline V gene (reference sequence). The CDR3 coding sequence is TGTGCCAGCAGTTTAAGGGCTATCACAGGGGGCGCGAATCAGCCCCAGCATTTT. Encoded protein: CASSLRAITGGANQPQHF.

The chain joins TRBV5-1 to TRBJ1-5; D unclear. The CDR3 loop spans 14 amino acids. Trimming left V 1 base short and J 4 bases short, with 9 bases between. Germline V gene sequence: CDR1 SGHRS, CDR2 YFSETQ. CDR3 nucleotides: TGCGCCAGCAGCTTGACCCCTTCGAATCAGCCCCAGCATTTT. Protein product: CASSLTPSNQPQHF. Full variable domain (outside the CDR3, taken from reference TRBV5-1 and TRBJ1-5): KAGVTQTPRYLIKTRGQQVTLSCSPISGHRSVSWYQQTPGQGLQFLFEYFSETQRNKGNFPGRFSGRQFSNSRSEMNVSTLELGDSALYLCASSLTPSNQPQHFGDGTRLSIL.

This chain links TRBV5-1 with TRBJ2-2; D may be TRBD2 (6 bases). The CDR3 sequence is 13 residues long. The V end was cut by 5 bases, the J end by 6 bases, with 11 bases between. CDR1 and CDR2 from the germline V gene are SGHRS and YFSETQ. The CDR3 loop is CASRNSGSGELFF. CDR3 sequence (DNA): TGCGCCAGCAGAAATAGCGGCTCCGGGGAGCTGTTTTTT.

The V call is TRBV29-1, the J call TRBJ1-5, with D unresolved. The CDR3 extends over 14 amino acids. Per the germline V gene, CDR1 is SQVTM and CDR2 is ANQGSEA. Deletions cut 5 bases from V and 2 bases from J, with 13 bases between. The CDR3 spells CSVSVGFGNQPQHF. As DNA, the CDR3 is TGCAGCGTTTCGGTAGGGTTTGGCAATCAGCCCCAGCATTTT.